This T cell receptor beta chain emerged from a study of blood T cell repertoires in COVID-19. The germline CDR1 and CDR2 sequences are ENHRY and SYGVKD. There are 13 residues in the CDR3. The germline V and J ends were trimmed by 6 bases and 3 bases, with 11 bases remaining between them. TCRdb's table, derived via immunoSEQ multiplex PCR, lists solely in-frame clones and lacks some. The sample records fewer than 600,000 clones, around 87% being singletons. This chain connects TRBV10-3 to TRBJ1-1; unclear D gene. Specimen: PBMCs or T cells enriched from blood (not recorded which). This receptor was identified in a woman aged 40 to 49 who had recovered from COVID-19. The CDR3 spells CAIRSSGDTEAFF. CDR3 nucleotide sequence: TGTGCCATCAGATCTAGCGGGGACACTGAAGCTTTCTTT.